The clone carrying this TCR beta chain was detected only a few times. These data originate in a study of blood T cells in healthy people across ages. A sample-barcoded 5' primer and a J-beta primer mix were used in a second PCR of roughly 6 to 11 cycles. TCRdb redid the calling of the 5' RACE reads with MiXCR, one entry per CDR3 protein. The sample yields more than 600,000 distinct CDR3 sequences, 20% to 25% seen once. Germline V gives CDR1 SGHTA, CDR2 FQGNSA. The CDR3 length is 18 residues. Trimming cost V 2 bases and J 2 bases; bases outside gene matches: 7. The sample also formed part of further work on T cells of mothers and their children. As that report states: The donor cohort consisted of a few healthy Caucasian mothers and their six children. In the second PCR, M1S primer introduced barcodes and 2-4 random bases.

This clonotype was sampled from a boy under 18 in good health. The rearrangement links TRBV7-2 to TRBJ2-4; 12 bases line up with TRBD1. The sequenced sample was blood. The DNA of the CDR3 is TGTGCCAGCAGCTTAACGGGACAGGGGGCAGTTCCCAAAAACATTCAGTACTTC. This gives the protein CASSLTGQGAVPKNIQYF.